This TCR beta chain was sequenced for a study of blood T cell repertoires in COVID-19 (dated by TCRdb to the early 2020s). About the full investigation: Collaborator samples came from the United States, Italy and Spain and covered acute and convalescent phases of COVID-19. Where available, HLA class I and class II types were taken from metadata supplied by the sample provider and were not determined by assay-based typing. The material from the prospective study consisted of cDNA or gDNA derived from T cells, B-cell-depleted T cells, or PBMCs. Subjects who had been exposed to COVID-19, were actively infected with it, or had recovered from it provided the deeply sampled blood TCRbeta repertoires that made up the dataset. The repertoires were made available in a free public database intended to serve as a resource for research on the immune response to SARS-CoV-2. Samples were obtained from the ongoing ImmuneRACE study (first 160 participants) and from 950 to 1,500 subjects provided by 6 global collaborators. A de-identified subject ID, COVID-19 status, age in years and sex were almost always included in the sample metadata. General conclusions and limits of the study: Clinical and demographic metadata were provided uncurated, with the amount varying by source and participant.

Whole blood was collected in K2EDTA tubes by collaborating institutions according to the institutions' own protocols. For TCRbeta analysis, collaborators shipped samples as frozen whole blood, isolated PBMCs, or DNA extracted from either of those sample types. TCRbeta CDR3 regions were amplified from genomic DNA by means of the immunoSEQ Assay, a bias-controlled multiplex PCR. Per the authors' processing: The number of nucleated cells in each sample was estimated from the amplification of reference gene primers within the assay. To quantify the absolute abundance of each unique TCRbeta CDR3 rearrangement, sequence reads were collapsed and filtered. For each sample, productive Simpson clonality was calculated by taking the square root of Simpson's diversity index across productive rearrangements. The table was pulled from immuneACCESS by TCRdb, which kept in-frame rearrangements only. Such tables lose some clones; where checked, under half of the loss comes from unresolved V genes, and the rest has no known cause. V and J calls and clone size are given by that table; D and trimming were obtained from the DNA. This sample comprises about 170,000 clones, about four fifths of them detected only once. The ten largest clones capture less than 15% of the sample.

As for this clone: Its antigen remains unidentified. One base away there is no much larger clone; base qualities are not given.

Sequencing was performed on peripheral blood. This clonotype was sampled from a man younger than 35 with active or convalescent COVID-19.

DNA sequence: TGTGCCAGTAGTATAACACAGGGGAATCATTCACCCCTCCACTTT. Its product reads: CASSITQGNHSPLHF. Recombination connected TRBV19 to TRBJ1-6, and TRBD1 aligns with 7 junction nucleotides. For CDR1 and CDR2, the germline V gene (reference sequence) lists LNHDA and SQIVND. From cysteine to phenylalanine, the CDR3 is 15 amino acids long. Left in the record is the CDR3 DNA by itself, 45 bases read in frame from the first base. The germline V end is reduced by 2 bases and the J end by 8 bases; junction bases left unmatched: 6.